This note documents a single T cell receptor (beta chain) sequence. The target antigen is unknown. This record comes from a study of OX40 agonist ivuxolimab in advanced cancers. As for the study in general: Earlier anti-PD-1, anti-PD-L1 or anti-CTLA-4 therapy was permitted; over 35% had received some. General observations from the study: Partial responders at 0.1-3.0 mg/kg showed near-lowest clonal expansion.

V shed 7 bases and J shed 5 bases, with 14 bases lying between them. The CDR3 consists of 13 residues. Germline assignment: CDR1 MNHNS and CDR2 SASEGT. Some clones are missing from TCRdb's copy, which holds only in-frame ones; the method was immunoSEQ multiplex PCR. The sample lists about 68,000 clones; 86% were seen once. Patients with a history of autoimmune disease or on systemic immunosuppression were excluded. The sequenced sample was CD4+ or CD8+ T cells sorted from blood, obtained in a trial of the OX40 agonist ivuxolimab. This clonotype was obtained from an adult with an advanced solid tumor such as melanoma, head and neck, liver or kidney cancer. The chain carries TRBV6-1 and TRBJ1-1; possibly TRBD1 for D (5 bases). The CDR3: CASTRSWGTEAFF. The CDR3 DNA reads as TGTGCCAGCACTCGAAGTTGGGGGACTGAAGCTTTCTTT.